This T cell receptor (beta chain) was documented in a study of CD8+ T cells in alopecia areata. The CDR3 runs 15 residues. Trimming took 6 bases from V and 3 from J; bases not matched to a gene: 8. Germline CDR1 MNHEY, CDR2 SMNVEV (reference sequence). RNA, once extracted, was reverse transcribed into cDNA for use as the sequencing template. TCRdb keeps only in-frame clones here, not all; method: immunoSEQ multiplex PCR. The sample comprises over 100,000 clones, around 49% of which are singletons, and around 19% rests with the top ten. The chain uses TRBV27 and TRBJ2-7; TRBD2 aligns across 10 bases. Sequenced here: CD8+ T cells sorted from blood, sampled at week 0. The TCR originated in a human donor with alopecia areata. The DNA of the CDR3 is TGTGCCAGCAGCTCTAGCGGGGGCCATCTCTACGAGCAGTACTTC. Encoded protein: CASSSSGGHLYEQYF.